A single sample gave rise to the 8 T cell receptor beta chains below, sequenced in a study of Ad26.COV2.S vaccination and SARS-CoV-2 variants. Method: immunoSEQ multiplex PCR; TCRdb's copy keeps in-frame clones and lacks some. The sample includes more than 300,000 clones, approximately 80% of them seen just once. Stated treatment: roughly 19 received Ad26.COV2.S at low or high dose, single or two shots; about five received placebo; per-sample allocation not given. At day 63 after the first vaccine or placebo injection, samples were drawn. The sequences come from peripheral blood, collected in a trial of Ad26.COV2.S vaccine versus placebo. These receptor sequences come from a person aged 18 to 65 who received the Ad26.COV2.S COVID-19 vaccine or a placebo.

The chain employs TRBV5-1 and TRBJ2-3; 7 positions agree with TRBD1. Germline trimming cut 4 bases from V and 2 bases from J; bases unmatched to any gene: 4. The CDR3 consists of 14 residues. CDR1 is SGHRS and CDR2 is YFSETQ in the germline V gene. CDR3 loop: CASSQGTATDTQYF. The CDR3 nucleotides are TGCGCCAGCAGCCAAGGGACAGCCACAGATACGCAGTATTTT.

This clone was detected only once. The chain combines TRBV28 with TRBJ1-1; D gene uncertain. Per germline, CDR1 MDHEN and CDR2 SYDVKM. Trimming removed 5 bases from V and 6 bases from J, with 13 bases in between. This CDR3 contains 13 residues. In DNA form, the CDR3 reads TGTGCCAGCAGTCTGCTGGGTCCTTCTGAAGCTTTCTTT. Translating gives CASSLLGPSEAFF.

Concerning this clone: The same CDR3 can be traced to other DNA sequences in this sample. This rearrangement joins TRBV3-1 (or the pseudogene TRBV3-2) to TRBJ1-3; no definite D call. The CDR3 is 13 amino acids. Germline CDR1 and CDR2: LGHDT and YNNKEL (reference sequence). With 3 bases removed from V and 4 bases from J, the gap between germline ends came to 7 bases. In DNA, the CDR3 is TGTGCCAGCAGCCAGGGTCGAGGAAACACCATATATTTT. Protein product: CASSQGRGNTIYF.

CDR3 coding DNA: TGTGCCAGCAGCTTAGAGGCGACTGCGGGCCTGTACCAAGAGACCCAGTACTTC. Translating it yields CASSLEATAGLYQETQYF. The rearrangement links TRBV7-8 to TRBJ2-5; a possible D gene is TRBD2 (5 bases). V lost 1 base to trimming and J lost 0 bases, with 18 bases between them. Per germline, CDR1 SGHVS and CDR2 FQNEAQ. The CDR3 runs 18 residues.

This chain joins TRBV9 and TRBJ1-3; D ambiguous. V gave up 2 bases and J gave up 0 bases, with 15 bases separating them. This CDR3 has 17 amino acids. Germline V gene sequence: CDR1 SGDLS, CDR2 YYNGEE. CDR3 sequence (DNA): TGTGCCAGCAGCGTCTACAGCGCCCTTAGCTCTGGAAACACCATATATTTT. Residues: CASSVYSALSSGNTIYF.

J is TRBJ1-6 and V is TRBV3-1 (or the pseudogene TRBV3-2); D gene ambiguous. This CDR3 region has 15 residues. Per germline, CDR1 LGHDT and CDR2 YNNKEL (reference sequence). With 1 base removed from V and 9 bases from J, the gap between germline ends came to 13 bases. The CDR3: CASSQGFSGGSPLHF. CDR3 bases: TGTGCCAGCAGCCAAGGGTTCAGTGGTGGTTCACCCCTCCACTTT.

This chain uses TRBV7-9 with TRBJ2-5, with a weak D call TRBD2 (5 bases). CDR1 SEHNR and CDR2 FQNEAQ come from the germline V gene (reference sequence). The CDR3 is 13 residues long. The V and J ends lost 1 base and 5 bases respectively, with 8 bases between them. The CDR3 is CASSLGSGETQYF. The CDR3 DNA sequence: TGTGCCAGCAGCTTAGGCTCGGGGGAGACCCAGTACTTC.

The chain has TRBV6-5 and TRBJ1-3; D unresolved. CDR1 and CDR2 (germline): MNHEY, SVGAGI. The CDR3 consists of 15 residues. V was shortened by 6 bases and J by 0 bases, with 12 bases between the two germline ends. CDR3 nucleotide sequence: TGTGCCAGCAGGCTAACTTTGTACTCTGGAAACACCATATATTTT. The encoded protein is CASRLTLYSGNTIYF.